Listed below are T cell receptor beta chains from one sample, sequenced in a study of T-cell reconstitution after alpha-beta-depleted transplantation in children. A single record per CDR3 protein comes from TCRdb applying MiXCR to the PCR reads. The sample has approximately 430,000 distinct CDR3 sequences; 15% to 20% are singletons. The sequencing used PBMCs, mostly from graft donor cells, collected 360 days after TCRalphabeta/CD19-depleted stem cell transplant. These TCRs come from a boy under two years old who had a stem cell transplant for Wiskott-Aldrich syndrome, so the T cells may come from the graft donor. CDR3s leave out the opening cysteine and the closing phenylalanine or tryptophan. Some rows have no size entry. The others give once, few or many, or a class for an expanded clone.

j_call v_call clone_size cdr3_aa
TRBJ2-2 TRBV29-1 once SVWVWVWPGQGETGELF
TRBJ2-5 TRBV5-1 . ASSSWFHQETQY
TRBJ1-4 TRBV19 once YRGANEKLF
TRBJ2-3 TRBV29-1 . SVVRVTDTQY
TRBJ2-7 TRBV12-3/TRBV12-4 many ASSFQGWVYEQY
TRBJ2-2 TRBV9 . ASSVLATGELF
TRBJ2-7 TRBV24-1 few ATSAPGQGNEQY
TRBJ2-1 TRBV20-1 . SARRGLAGPSYNEQF
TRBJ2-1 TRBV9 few ASSVGPLAHEQF
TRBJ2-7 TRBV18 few ASSLAGVPAYEQY
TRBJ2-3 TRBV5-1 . ASRGYQGNPTDTQY
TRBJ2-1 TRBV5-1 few ASSFTVRSNEQF
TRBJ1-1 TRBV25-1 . ASALKANTEAF
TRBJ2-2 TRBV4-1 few ASSQGWVTGELF
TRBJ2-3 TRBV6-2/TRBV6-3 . ASSYPLGLASTDTQY
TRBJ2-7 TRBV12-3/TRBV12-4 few ASSLPGTPYEQY
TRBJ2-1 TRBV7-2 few ASSASGYSSYNEQF
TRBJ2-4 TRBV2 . ASSEGVSKNIQY
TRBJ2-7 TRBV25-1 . ASTSGGKEQY
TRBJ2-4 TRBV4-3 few ASSQDGNPNIQY
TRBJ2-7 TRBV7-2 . ASSLWGQGQYEQY
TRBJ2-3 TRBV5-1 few ASSLVLSGGTDTQY
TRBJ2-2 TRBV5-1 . ASSNDRVYTGELF
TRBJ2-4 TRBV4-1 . ASSQGAGSDIQY
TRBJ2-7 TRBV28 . ASSPLSWDVYEQY
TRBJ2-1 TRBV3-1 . ASSQDRRTYNEQF
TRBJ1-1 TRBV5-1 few ASSAGGNTEAF
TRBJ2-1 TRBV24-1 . ATSDPAGGVDEQF
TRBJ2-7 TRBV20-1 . SAWIGRRFSYEQY
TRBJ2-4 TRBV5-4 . ASSSGGPKNIQY
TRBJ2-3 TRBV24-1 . ATEGGGGPLTDTQY
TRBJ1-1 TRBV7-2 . ASSDEGTEAF
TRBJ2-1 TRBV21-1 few ASSKARKGDNEQF
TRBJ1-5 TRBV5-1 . ASSLGTVPDQPQH